One sample yielded the 30 T cell receptor beta chains listed below, sequenced in a study of blood T cell repertoires in COVID-19. Assay used: immunoSEQ multiplex PCR; TCRdb lists only in-frame clones, some missing. The sample has 200,000 to 250,000 clones, around four fifths seen once; the top ten hold approximately 7.6%. Material for sequencing was peripheral blood. Receptor source: a woman of 80 years or more with COVID-19, enrolled during active disease.

J is TRBJ2-5 and V is TRBV11-2, with 8 positions matching TRBD1. CDR1 and CDR2 (germline): SGHAT, FQNNGV. The junction had 8 bases not matched to a gene; V was cut back by 4 bases and J by 1 base. The CDR3 totals 16 residues. CDR3 in DNA: TGTGCCAGCAGCTCGAGCAGGGGGCAGTTCCAAGAGACCCAGTACTTC. It translates to CASSSSRGQFQETQYF. Based on the CDR3 plus reference TRBV11-2 and TRBJ2-5, the full variable domain is EAGVAQSPRYKIIEKRQSVAFWCNPISGHATLYWYQQILGQGPKLLIQFQNNGVVDDSQLPKDRFSAERLKGVDSTLKIQPAKLEDSAVYLCASSSSRGQFQETQYFGPGTRLLVL.

This clone appeared a single time. The chain links TRBV3-1 (or the pseudogene TRBV3-2) to TRBJ1-3, with D possibly matching TRBD1 (5 bases). This CDR3 spans 17 amino acids. Germline assignment: CDR1 LGHDT and CDR2 YNNKEL (reference sequence). Trimming stripped 0 bases from V and 0 bases from J, with 12 bases between. Here the CDR3 DNA reads TGTGCCAGCAGCCAAGATACGAGCACAGGCTCTGGAAACACCATATATTTT. It codes for CASSQDTSTGSGNTIYF.

This clone came up many times. The chain employs TRBV3-1 (or the pseudogene TRBV3-2) and TRBJ2-3, with D hard to call. Germline V gives CDR1 LGHDT, CDR2 YNNKEL (reference sequence). V was shortened by 0 bases and J by 0 bases, with 7 bases between the two germline ends. The CDR3 consists of 15 residues. The CDR3 DNA reads TGTGCCAGCAGCCAAGAACTTACTAGCACAGATACGCAGTATTTT. It specifies CASSQELTSTDTQYF.

Only a few counts were recorded for this clone. The chain links TRBV13 to TRBJ1-2, with 8 positions matching TRBD1. The V gene end was trimmed by 2 bases and the J gene end by 4 bases; junction bases not matched to a gene: 6. Germline CDR1 PRHDT, CDR2 FYEKMQ (reference sequence). The CDR3 is 15 residues long. The CDR3 DNA reads TGTGCCAGCAGCTTAAGAACAGGGGGACTCTATGGCTACACCTTC. It encodes CASSLRTGGLYGYTF.

V is TRBV7-2 and J is TRBJ1-5; D remains ambiguous. The ends were cut back, 3 bases at V and 6 bases at J, with 9 bases in the middle. This CDR3 has 13 amino acids. Germline CDR1 and CDR2: SGHTA and FQGNSA. The CDR3 nucleotides read TGTGCCAGCAGCTTCCGAGGAAGTCAGCCCCAGCATTTT. Translated: CASSFRGSQPQHF.

This clone showed up just a few times. The chain combines TRBV3-1 (or the pseudogene TRBV3-2) with TRBJ2-4, with D uncertain. Germline-derived CDR1 and CDR2 are LGHDT and YNNKEL (reference sequence). This CDR3 is built from 16 residues. Deletions cut 1 base from V and 0 bases from J, with 10 bases between. The CDR3 DNA is TGTGCCAGCAGCCAAGGAGAACTCCTAGCCAAAAACATTCAGTACTTC. It codes for CASSQGELLAKNIQYF.

The chain couples TRBV28 to TRBJ1-1; possible D gene TRBD1, 5 bases. The germline CDR1 and CDR2 sequences are MDHEN and SYDVKM. Trimming removed 3 bases from V and 11 bases from J, with 19 bases in between. The CDR3 extends over 14 amino acids. CDR3: CASSLGGGARVAFF. The CDR3 nucleotides read TGTGCCAGCAGTTTGGGTGGCGGGGCCCGAGTCGCTTTCTTT. The full variable domain, in which reference TRBV28 and TRBJ1-1 provide the parts outside the CDR3, is DVKVTQSSRYLVKRTGEKVFLECVQDMDHENMFWYRQDPGLGLRLIYFSYDVKMKEKGDIPEGYSVSREKKERFSLILESASTNQTSMYLCASSLGGGARVAFFGQGTRLTVV.

V is TRBV11-2 and J is TRBJ2-7; 10 positions agree with TRBD1. V dropped 3 bases and J dropped 4; count of bases not matched to a gene: 9. Looked up from germline, CDR1 is SGHAT and CDR2 is FQNNGV. This CDR3 comprises 16 residues. The CDR3 DNA is TGTGCCAGCAGCTTTATCCCGGACAGGGGGTCGTACGAGCAGTACTTC. Translating it yields CASSFIPDRGSYEQYF.

V is TRBV6-5 and J is TRBJ1-3; D is unresolved. Trimming cost V 2 bases and J 0 bases, with 8 bases left between them. CDR3 length equals 15 residues. The germline CDR1 and CDR2 sequences are MNHEY and SVGAGI. The CDR3 loop is CASSYLASSGNTIYF. The CDR3 DNA reads as TGTGCCAGCAGTTACCTCGCGAGCTCTGGAAACACCATATATTTT.

The V and J genes are TRBV29-1 and TRBJ1-2, with a weak D call TRBD1 (5 bases). Germline V gene lookup returns CDR1 SQVTM and CDR2 ANQGSEA. The length of the CDR3 is 14 residues. Trimming removed 7 bases from V and 7 bases from J, with 22 bases in between. The CDR3 DNA sequence: TGCAGCGCCTCCGATATGGCAGGGTCGGCTGGCTACACCTTC. Its protein product is CSASDMAGSAGYTF.

This chain links TRBV3-1 (or the pseudogene TRBV3-2) with TRBJ1-2, with D unclear. The CDR3 length is 15 residues. V lost 1 base, J lost 0 bases, and 9 bases lay in between. CDR1 is LGHDT and CDR2 is YNNKEL in the germline V gene (reference sequence). CDR3 DNA: TGTGCCAGCAGCCAAGGAACAGTTCCTAACTATGGCTACACCTTC. It encodes CASSQGTVPNYGYTF.

This clone was counted only a few times. The V and J genes are TRBV18 and TRBJ1-1; 8 nucleotides agree with TRBD1. The V gene's germline CDR1 is KGHSH and CDR2 LQKENI. The trim removed 9 bases at V and 8 bases at J, leaving 5 bases unmatched. This CDR3 comprises 11 residues. For the CDR3, the DNA is TGTGCCAGTCGCTGGACAGGGGAAGCTTTCTTT. Protein product: CASRWTGEAFF.

The rearrangement links TRBV7-2 to TRBJ2-1; 14 bases match TRBD2. From germline, CDR1 is SGHTA and CDR2 FQGNSA. This CDR3 spans 19 amino acids. V gave up 5 bases and J gave up 5 bases; unmatched junction bases: 14. The DNA for the CDR3 is TGTGCCAGCAGCCCCCAGGGACTAGCGGGAGCTGTCTCTAACAATGAGCAGTTCTTC. Its protein product is CASSPQGLAGAVSNNEQFF.

The chain employs TRBV6-5 and TRBJ1-2; D remains unclear. The CDR3 is 13 amino acids. The ends were cut back, 6 bases at V and 3 bases at J, with 11 bases in the middle. Germline V gives CDR1 MNHEY, CDR2 SVGAGI. The CDR3 nucleotides are TGTGCCAGCAGACTAGACCCTTACTATGGCTACACCTTC. It yields the protein CASRLDPYYGYTF.

This rearrangement joins TRBV11-2 to TRBJ2-1; D not certain. Germline lookup yields CDR1 SGHAT and CDR2 FQNNGV. This CDR3 has 12 amino acids. With 3 bases removed from V and 7 bases from J, the gap between germline ends came to 7 bases. CDR3 amino acids: CASSFARNEQFF. In nucleotides, the CDR3 is TGTGCCAGCAGCTTCGCCAGAAATGAGCAGTTCTTC.

This clone was picked up one time. The rearrangement links TRBV5-6 to TRBJ1-2; 8 nucleotides match TRBD1. The CDR3 is 16 residues long. Germline CDR1 reads SGHDT; CDR2 reads YYEEEE. V was pared by 3 bases and J by 3 bases, with 10 bases of the junction left unmatched. The CDR3, as DNA: TGTGCCAGCAGCTCCTATACAGGGGGAGCGTACTATGGCTACACCTTC. Translation: CASSSYTGGAYYGYTF.

This clone is categorized as large. This chain uses TRBV18 with TRBJ2-7; 8 positions match TRBD1. J was trimmed by 3 bases and V by 2 bases; bases with no gene match: 3. CDR3 length: 14 residues. Germline loops: CDR1 KGHSH, CDR2 LQKENI. The CDR3 sequence: CASSPGTGNYEQYF. For the CDR3, the DNA is TGTGCCAGCTCACCAGGGACAGGAAACTACGAGCAGTACTTC.

V and J are TRBV18 and TRBJ1-2; D may be TRBD1 (6 bases). The length of the CDR3 is 13 residues. Trimming removed 5 bases from V and 8 bases from J, with 15 bases in between. Germline loops: CDR1 KGHSH, CDR2 LQKENI. The CDR3 region is CASSILRGDGYTF. The CDR3 nucleotides read TGTGCCAGCTCAATTCTCAGGGGAGACGGCTACACCTTC.

This chain uses TRBV4-1 with TRBJ2-1; 11 nucleotides line up with TRBD2. Trimming took 4 bases from V and 5 from J; bases not matched to a gene: 10. This CDR3 spans 17 amino acids. Germline CDR1 reads MGHRA; CDR2 reads YSYEKL. CDR3 protein: CASSPAPGLAANNEQFF. The CDR3 DNA is TGCGCCAGCAGCCCCGCCCCGGGACTAGCGGCAAACAATGAGCAGTTCTTC.

The chain couples TRBV7-9 to TRBJ1-3; D may be TRBD1 (5 bases). The germline V and J ends were trimmed by 1 base and 4 bases, with 8 bases remaining between them. The V gene's germline CDR1 is SEHNR and CDR2 FQNEAQ (reference sequence). CDR3 length: 14 amino acids. CDR3 DNA: TGTGCCAGCAGCTTAGACAGGTCAGGAAACACCATATATTTT. Protein product: CASSLDRSGNTIYF.

This clone has a single count. V and J are TRBV28 and TRBJ2-1; 9 bases match TRBD2. V shed 6 bases, J shed 7 bases, and the junction held 4 bases outside the gene matches. The germline gives CDR1 MDHEN, CDR2 SYDVKM. The CDR3 runs to 13 residues. This chain's CDR3 is CASRRGGKNEQFF. DNA for the CDR3: TGTGCCAGCAGGCGGGGGGGCAAGAATGAGCAGTTCTTC.

The gene calls are TRBV6-4 and TRBJ2-1; the match to TRBD2 covers 9 bases. Germline loops: CDR1 MRHNA, CDR2 SNTAGT. The CDR3 has 13 amino acids. V trimming: 11 bases; J trimming: 8 bases; junction bases outside the gene matches: 10. The CDR3 reads CAASSGGSHEQFF. The CDR3 DNA reads as TGTGCCGCTTCGAGCGGGGGGAGCCATGAGCAGTTCTTC.

This chain connects TRBV3-1 (or the pseudogene TRBV3-2) to TRBJ2-1; 10 bases fit TRBD2. Germline values: CDR1 LGHDT, CDR2 YNNKEL (reference sequence). Trimming cost V 5 bases and J 7 bases; bases outside gene matches: 11. The CDR3 has 16 residues. CDR3: CASSSRASGSRNEQFF. CDR3 bases: TGTGCCAGCAGCTCCCGGGCTAGCGGGAGTAGAAATGAGCAGTTCTTC.

The chain joins TRBV5-1 to TRBJ2-1; D not certain. Germline loops: CDR1 SGHRS, CDR2 YFSETQ. V was clipped by 4 bases and J by 7 bases, with 21 bases between them. The CDR3 contains 16 residues. For the CDR3, the DNA is TGCGCCAGCAGCGTCCCCTGGGCTGGATCTGGGAATGAGCAGTTCTTC. Protein sequence: CASSVPWAGSGNEQFF.

The rearrangement uses TRBV9 and TRBJ2-1; 10 bases agree with TRBD2. The germline V gene encodes CDR1 SGDLS and CDR2 YYNGEE. There are 15 residues in the CDR3. Germline trimming cut 0 bases from V and 6 bases from J; bases unmatched to any gene: 3. The CDR3: CASSVAVAGGNEQFF. As DNA, the CDR3 is TGTGCCAGCAGCGTAGCGGTAGCGGGAGGCAATGAGCAGTTCTTC.

The J gene is TRBJ1-6, the V gene TRBV5-1; 8 bases map to TRBD1. Unmatched junction bases numbered 16, after V lost 6 bases and J lost 11 bases. The CDR3 is 16 amino acids. Per germline, CDR1 SGHRS and CDR2 YFSETQ. DNA for the CDR3: TGCGCCAGCACCCGAGAGACAGGGGATGTCCGAACACCCCTCCACTTT. Amino acids: CASTRETGDVRTPLHF.

The V call is TRBV4-1, the J call TRBJ2-1; D gene unclear. The CDR3 consists of 14 residues. Between the trimmed V and J ends, which lost 4 bases and 8 bases, there was a span of 15 bases. CDR1 is MGHRA, CDR2 YSYEKL, per germline. CDR3 sequence reads: CASSPTEMWDEQFF. The CDR3 coding sequence is TGCGCCAGCAGCCCAACGGAGATGTGGGATGAGCAGTTCTTC.

V and J are TRBV11-2 and TRBJ2-1, with TRBD2 matching 10 bases. V was clipped by 4 bases and J by 3 bases; unmatched bases: 3. From germline, CDR1 is SGHAT and CDR2 FQNNGV. The CDR3 contains 15 residues. CDR3 bases: TGTGCCAGCAGCTCTACTAGCGGGATCTACAATGAGCAGTTCTTC. Protein sequence: CASSSTSGIYNEQFF.

The chain joins TRBV4-2 to TRBJ2-2, with D perhaps matching TRBD2 (5 bases). Trimming removed 1 base from V and 4 bases from J, with 7 bases in between. Germline CDR1 is LGHNA and CDR2 is YNFKEQ. The CDR3 has 14 amino acids. Here the CDR3 reads CASSQAGSTGELFF. CDR3 nucleotide sequence: TGTGCCAGCAGCCAAGCGGGAAGCACCGGGGAGCTGTTTTTT.

V usage is TRBV7-3 and J usage is TRBJ2-1; 7 nucleotides agree with TRBD2. Germline CDR1 SGHTA, CDR2 FQGTGA. The CDR3 runs to 14 residues. V was pared by 1 base and J by 3 bases, with 0 bases of the junction left unmatched. CDR3 in DNA: TGTGCCAGCAGCTTAAGCGGGAGCTACAATGAGCAGTTCTTC. Translated, it gives CASSLSGSYNEQFF.